One sample yielded the 31 T cell receptor beta chains listed below, sequenced in a study of siplizumab effects on memory and regulatory T cells. Sequenced by immunoSEQ multiplex PCR; TCRdb stores in-frame clones only, minus some. Of about 100,000 clones listed, nearly 95% are singletons. Sample: non-Treg CD4+ T cells sorted from blood. These receptors originate from a human donor in good health.

The V and J genes are TRBV28 and TRBJ2-7; 8 bases match TRBD2. Looked up from germline, CDR1 is MDHEN and CDR2 is SYDVKM. The length of the CDR3 is 15 residues. V was clipped by 6 bases and J by 2 bases; unmatched bases: 9. In DNA, the CDR3 is TGTGCCAGCAGGACGACGGGGGGGTCAACCTACGAGCAGTACTTC. Residues: CASRTTGGSTYEQYF.

This chain uses TRBV2 with TRBJ2-5; TRBD1 is a possible D gene (5 bases). Germline CDR1 SNHLY, CDR2 FYNNEI. V lost 7 bases and J lost 0, with 12 bases in between. This CDR3 has 14 residues. The CDR3 is CASNQGGNQETQYF. CDR3 sequence (DNA): TGTGCCAGCAATCAGGGCGGAAACCAAGAGACCCAGTACTTC. The variable domain in full, completed from reference TRBV2 and TRBJ2-5, reads EPEVTQTPSHQVTQMGQEVILRCVPISNHLYFYWYRQILGQKVEFLVSFYNNEISEKSEIFDDQFSVERPDGSNFTLKIRSTKLEDSAMYFCASNQGGNQETQYFGPGTRLLVL.

Here the CDR3 reads CASSPTGTGTQSSYNEQFF. DNA of the CDR3: TGTGCCAGCAGTCCAACGGGGACAGGGACCCAAAGCTCCTACAATGAGCAGTTCTTC. V and J are TRBV27 and TRBJ2-1; the match to TRBD1 covers 9 bases. Germline CDR1 and CDR2: MNHEY and SMNVEV (reference sequence). The CDR3 is 19 amino acids. V dropped 5 bases and J dropped 0; count of bases not matched to a gene: 14.

The chain has TRBV7-2 and TRBJ2-3, with a tentative D call TRBD1 (6 bases). This CDR3 comprises 15 residues. V gave up 3 bases and J gave up 0 bases, with 10 bases separating them. In germline, CDR1 is SGHTA, CDR2 FQGNSA. In DNA form, the CDR3 reads TGTGCCAGCAGCTTGCAGGGGTCTAGCACAGATACGCAGTATTTT. Translated: CASSLQGSSTDTQYF.

This clone appeared a few times. The CDR3 DNA is TGTGCCAGCAGCCAACTCACTCCCAGGGGGGGCAATCAGCCCCAGCATTTT. This translates into CASSQLTPRGGNQPQHF. V is TRBV16 and J is TRBJ1-5; 7 bases are a match to TRBD1. The CDR3 length is 17 residues. Germline loops: CDR1 KGHSY, CDR2 FQNENV. V dropped 2 bases and J dropped 2; count of bases not matched to a gene: 9.

The chain couples TRBV6-1 to TRBJ2-7; 10 nucleotides agree with TRBD2. The V gene's germline CDR1 is MNHNS and CDR2 SASEGT. The V gene end was trimmed by 4 bases and the J gene end by 0 bases; junction bases not matched to a gene: 6. The CDR3 is made up of 16 amino acids. The CDR3 DNA follows: TGTGCCAGCAGTGTCCAACTAGCGGGGAGCTCCTACGAGCAGTACTTC. Amino acid sequence: CASSVQLAGSSYEQYF.

This chain connects TRBV15 to TRBJ2-1; a weak D match, TRBD2 (6 bases). Germline V CDR1 and CDR2: LNHNV, YYDKDF (reference sequence). V was clipped by 5 bases and J by 0 bases, with 8 bases between them. The CDR3 contains 14 residues. CDR3 residues: CATSLGSSYNEQFF. CDR3 sequence (DNA): TGTGCCACCAGCCTCGGGAGCTCCTACAATGAGCAGTTCTTC.

The rearrangement joins TRBV4-1 to TRBJ2-1, with 9 positions matching TRBD2. Unmatched junction bases numbered 7, after V lost 1 base and J lost 9 bases. CDR1 and CDR2 (germline): MGHRA, YSYEKL. CDR3 length equals 15 residues. CDR3 amino acids: CASSQGAGGRAEQFF. CDR3 nucleotide sequence: TGCGCCAGCAGCCAAGGTGCGGGAGGGCGTGCTGAGCAGTTCTTC.

The chain is built from TRBV28 and TRBJ1-2; 7 bases are a match to TRBD1. The CDR3 is made up of 14 amino acids. V lost 3 bases, J lost 4 bases, and 5 bases stayed unmatched. CDR1 and CDR2 (germline): MDHEN, SYDVKM. The CDR3, as DNA: TGTGCCAGCAGTTTGATCGGACAGGTCTATGGCTACACCTTC. Residues: CASSLIGQVYGYTF.

The J gene is TRBJ1-4, the V gene TRBV28; TRBD1 matches at 8 bases. The germline gives CDR1 MDHEN, CDR2 SYDVKM. Trimming removed 5 bases from V and 8 bases from J; junction bases left unmatched: 7. The CDR3 length is 14 residues. The CDR3, as DNA: TGTGCCAGCAGTCTTACAGGGGGAGGAGAAAAACTGTTTTTT. It yields the protein CASSLTGGGEKLFF.

The chain is built from TRBV11-3 and TRBJ1-3; maybe TRBD1 (5 bases). V lost 3 bases and J lost 2, with 8 bases in between. Looked up from germline, CDR1 is SGHNT and CDR2 is YENEEA. The CDR3 totals 14 residues. CDR3 bases: TGTGCCAGCAGCTTGGGACGGGCTGGAAACACCATATATTTT. As protein: CASSLGRAGNTIYF.

The chain has TRBV30 and TRBJ1-4, with D uncertain. The CDR3 is 15 residues long. Trimming took 3 bases from V and 0 from J, leaving 11 bases between them. Germline lookup yields CDR1 GTSNPN and CDR2 SVGIG (reference sequence). The CDR3 protein is CAWSPGVTTNEKLFF. The CDR3 DNA reads TGTGCCTGGAGCCCCGGAGTTACAACTAATGAAAAACTGTTTTTT.

For the CDR3, the DNA is TGTGCCAGCAGGCGGGAGGGCCTACAGGGTGAGCAGTTCTTC. This sequence encodes CASRREGLQGEQFF. The gene calls are TRBV6-4 and TRBJ2-1; 9 bases fit TRBD2. The CDR3 is 14 amino acids. The V gene's germline CDR1 is MRHNA and CDR2 SNTAGT. V shed 6 bases, J shed 9 bases, and the junction held 9 bases outside the gene matches.

This clone has just one count. This sequence joins TRBV19 and TRBJ1-5; D ambiguous. The V end was cut by 5 bases, the J end by 3 bases, with 23 bases between. Germline assignment: CDR1 LNHDA and CDR2 SQIVND (reference sequence). CDR3 size: 18 residues. CDR3 bases: TGTGCCAGTAGTTCCCTTTCCTCGCAGACCAATACCAATCAGCCCCAGCATTTT. Encoded protein: CASSSLSSQTNTNQPQHF.

The DNA for the CDR3 is TGTGCCAGCTCACCGGAGGGGGCGCGAGGAAACACCATATATTTT. The encoded protein is CASSPEGARGNTIYF. V usage is TRBV18 and J usage is TRBJ1-3; TRBD1 agrees at 7 bases. J gave up 4 bases and V 3 bases, and 6 bases lay outside the gene matches. Per the germline V gene, CDR1 is KGHSH and CDR2 is LQKENI. This CDR3 is 15 amino acids long. The full variable domain, its missing parts supplied by reference TRBV18 and TRBJ1-3, is NAGVMQNPRHLVRRRGQEARLRCSPMKGHSHVYWYRQLPEEGLKFMVYLQKENIIDESGMPKERFSAEFPKEGPSILRIQQVVRGDSAAYFCASSPEGARGNTIYFGEGSWLTVV.

The chain recombines TRBV4-2 with TRBJ2-5; D is perhaps TRBD1 or TRBD2 (5 bases each). CDR1 is LGHNA, CDR2 YNFKEQ, per germline. Trimming removed 3 bases from V and 0 bases from J, with 11 bases in between. The CDR3 is made up of 15 amino acids. This CDR3 is CASSQTGRYQETQYF. The CDR3 coding sequence is TGTGCCAGCAGCCAGACGGGACGGTACCAAGAGACCCAGTACTTC.

The rearrangement links TRBV29-1 to TRBJ2-3; possibly TRBD1 for D (6 bases). Germline V gives CDR1 SQVTM, CDR2 ANQGSEA. The CDR3 has 13 residues. Trimming removed 5 bases from V and 0 bases from J, with 9 bases in between. Here the CDR3 reads CSVRDRSTDTQYF. In nucleotides, the CDR3 is TGCAGCGTTCGCGACAGGAGCACAGATACGCAGTATTTT.

V usage is TRBV12-5 and J usage is TRBJ2-7, with D hard to call. From germline, CDR1 is LGHNT and CDR2 FRNRAP. The CDR3 totals 14 residues. Trimming took 4 bases from V and 4 from J, leaving 14 bases between them. CDR3 sequence: CASGSLKWGYEQYF. The DNA of the CDR3 is TGTGCTAGTGGTTCCTTAAAATGGGGTTACGAGCAGTACTTC.

In its sample, this clone was seen once. The gene calls are TRBV7-2 and TRBJ2-1; D is unresolved. Germline CDR1 is SGHTA and CDR2 is FQGNSA. CDR3 length: 14 residues. The V gene lost 5 bases and the J gene lost 4 bases, with 12 bases spanning the gap. The CDR3 DNA follows: TGTGCCAGCAGCCCGGTCGGACGATACAATGAGCAGTTCTTC. It codes for CASSPVGRYNEQFF.

This chain joins TRBV6-5 and TRBJ1-3; D uncertain. From germline, CDR1 is MNHEY and CDR2 SVGAGI. Trimming removed 6 bases from V and 0 bases from J, with 12 bases in between. This CDR3 is built from 15 residues. The CDR3 reads CASRLDGNSGNTIYF. The CDR3 nucleotides read TGTGCCAGCAGGCTGGACGGCAACTCTGGAAACACCATATATTTT.

The J gene is TRBJ1-1, the V gene TRBV6-1; D gene ambiguous. V was cut by 6 bases and J by 7 bases, with 15 bases left in between. Per the germline V gene, CDR1 is MNHNS and CDR2 is SASEGT. The CDR3 runs to 13 residues. CDR3 sequence (DNA): TGTGCCAGCAGGGGATTAGGTCGTGATGAAGCTTTCTTT. Protein product: CASRGLGRDEAFF.

The rearrangement joins TRBV28 to TRBJ1-1; D is uncertain. The CDR3 loop spans 11 amino acids. Trimming removed 5 bases from V and 3 bases from J, with 4 bases in between. Looked up from germline, CDR1 is MDHEN and CDR2 is SYDVKM. The CDR3 sequence is CASSKYTEAFF. The CDR3 DNA reads TGTGCCAGCAGTAAGTACACTGAAGCTTTCTTT.

The gene calls are TRBV30 and TRBJ2-1, with TRBD2 matching over 8 bases. Germline-derived CDR1 and CDR2 are GTSNPN and SVGIG (reference sequence). The CDR3 totals 14 residues. With 2 bases clipped from V and 7 bases from J, the junction kept 7 bases outside the gene matches. CDR3 residues: CAWSYGGLENEQFF. The CDR3, as DNA: TGTGCCTGGAGTTACGGGGGACTAGAAAATGAGCAGTTCTTC.

The chain combines TRBV7-2 with TRBJ1-1; 7 positions match TRBD1. Germline loops: CDR1 SGHTA, CDR2 FQGNSA. The CDR3 is made up of 14 amino acids. Trimming removed 5 bases from V and 5 bases from J; junction bases left unmatched: 8. CDR3 sequence (DNA): TGTGCCAGCAGCGCCTCAGGGGGGTGGACTGAAGCTTTCTTT. It specifies CASSASGGWTEAFF.

In its sample, this clone was seen once. The chain employs TRBV7-2 and TRBJ2-3; TRBD2 matches at 10 bases. V lost 2 bases and J lost 5; bases outside the gene matches: 7. Per the germline V gene, CDR1 is SGHTA and CDR2 is FQGNSA. The CDR3 loop spans 16 amino acids. The DNA of the CDR3 is TGTGCCAGCAGCTTAACTCCGGGACTAGCGATAGATACGCAGTATTTT. This translates into CASSLTPGLAIDTQYF.

The chain links TRBV7-2 to TRBJ1-1, with D tentatively TRBD1 (6 bases). Trimming left V 5 bases short and J 1 base short, with 14 bases between. CDR1 SGHTA and CDR2 FQGNSA come from the germline V gene. CDR3 length: 15 residues. The CDR3 coding sequence is TGTGCCAGCAGCCGAACCGGGACATGGAACACTGAAGCTTTCTTT. Protein sequence: CASSRTGTWNTEAFF.

The V and J genes are TRBV4-3 and TRBJ2-3, with D unresolved. CDR1 and CDR2 (germline): LGHNA, YSLEER. Trimming took off 0 bases at V and 6 bases at J, with 13 bases between the two ends. The CDR3 contains 15 residues. This CDR3 reads CASSQEALVGDTQYF. The CDR3 nucleotides read TGCGCCAGCAGCCAAGAGGCACTCGTCGGGGATACGCAGTATTTT.

The chain uses TRBV6-1 and TRBJ2-1, with 8 nucleotides matching TRBD1. The CDR3 sequence is 14 residues long. Germline V lookup: CDR1 MNHNS, CDR2 SASEGT. J lost 8 bases, V lost 4 bases, and 7 bases had no gene match. Here the CDR3 DNA reads TGTGCCAGCAGTGGGCAGGGGGCGCGGGATGAGCAGTTCTTC. This gives the protein CASSGQGARDEQFF.

The J gene is TRBJ2-7, the V gene TRBV20-1, with D perhaps given as TRBD1 or TRBD2 (5 bases each). The CDR3 loop spans 11 amino acids. Trimming pared 6 bases from V and 3 bases from J, leaving 9 bases between. From germline, CDR1 is DFQATT and CDR2 SNEGSKA (reference sequence). Written as DNA, the CDR3 is TGCAGTGCCTATGGGGGCTACGAGCAGTACTTC. It yields the protein CSAYGGYEQYF.

This sequence joins TRBV5-1 and TRBJ2-1; D is ambiguous. Trimming cost V 5 bases and J 6 bases, with 12 bases left between them. The CDR3 is 13 residues long. Per germline, CDR1 SGHRS and CDR2 YFSETQ. The CDR3 region is CASRDPPANEQFF. The DNA of the CDR3 is TGCGCCAGCAGAGATCCGCCGGCCAATGAGCAGTTCTTC.

J is TRBJ2-5 and V is TRBV7-2; D may be TRBD2 (6 bases). The V end lost 5 bases, the J end lost 7 bases, and 20 bases lay between the germline ends. CDR3 length: 15 amino acids. Per germline, CDR1 SGHTA and CDR2 FQGNSA. The CDR3 DNA is TGTGCCAGCAGCAGGGACTCCGGGACCGCAGGGACCCAGTACTTC. Translation: CASSRDSGTAGTQYF.